Listed here are 16 T cell receptor beta chains from one sample, sequenced in a study of OX40 agonist ivuxolimab in advanced cancers. The repertoire was sequenced with immunoSEQ multiplex PCR; TCRdb's copy has only in-frame clones and lacks some. Here the sample spans tens of thousands of clones, 88% being singletons. Specimen: CD4+ or CD8+ T cells sorted from blood, collected in a trial of the OX40 agonist ivuxolimab. These receptors were taken from an adult with an advanced solid tumor such as melanoma, head and neck, liver or kidney cancer.

This chain connects TRBV6-4 to TRBJ1-6; possible D gene TRBD1, 5 bases. The V end was cut by 0 bases, the J end by 7 bases, with 28 bases between. This CDR3 is built from 21 residues. Germline CDR1 is MRHNA and CDR2 is SNTAGT. This chain's CDR3 is CASSDSGVGWGIVWTNSPLHF. DNA of the CDR3: TGTGCCAGCAGTGACTCAGGCGTGGGATGGGGGATCGTGTGGACCAATTCACCCCTCCACTTT.

The rearrangement links TRBV19 to TRBJ2-1, with D perhaps given as TRBD1 or TRBD2 (6 bases each). Per germline, CDR1 LNHDA and CDR2 SQIVND (reference sequence). The CDR3 runs to 17 residues. V was cut by 4 bases and J by 1 base, with 17 bases left in between. CDR3 residues: CASSNPRGADSYNEQFF. DNA for the CDR3: TGTGCCAGTAGTAACCCAAGGGGGGCCGATTCCTACAATGAGCAGTTCTTC.

With regard to this clone: Additional DNA sequences in this sample encode the identical CDR3. The gene calls are TRBV27 and TRBJ2-5; possible D gene TRBD1, 5 bases. V lost 4 bases and J 8 bases, leaving 17 bases between the germline ends. The CDR3 covers 14 residues. Per germline, CDR1 MNHEY and CDR2 SMNVEV (reference sequence). The CDR3 region has the DNA TGTGCCAGCAGTTCGACCGTTTTAGGGGAAACCCAGTACTTC. Amino acid sequence: CASSSTVLGETQYF.

The chain uses TRBV27 and TRBJ1-1; D call uncertain. V was clipped by 5 bases and J by 0 bases, with 10 bases between them. CDR3 length equals 14 residues. Germline V gene lookup returns CDR1 MNHEY and CDR2 SMNVEV (reference sequence). The CDR3 DNA follows: TGTGCCAGCAGTAAACCCCCTTTGAACACTGAAGCTTTCTTT. Its protein product is CASSKPPLNTEAFF.

The V and J genes are TRBV6-1 and TRBJ2-2; 9 positions agree with TRBD2. Germline-derived CDR1 and CDR2 are MNHNS and SASEGT. Unmatched junction bases numbered 3, after V lost 10 bases and J lost 3 bases. CDR3 length: 13 residues. DNA for the CDR3: TGTGCCATCGAGCGGGGGGACACCGGGGAGCTGTTTTTT. It yields the protein CAIERGDTGELFF.

V usage is TRBV5-1 and J usage is TRBJ1-1; 7 nucleotides agree with TRBD1. Trimming took 4 bases from V and 4 from J; bases not matched to a gene: 7. CDR3 size: 14 residues. Germline V gives CDR1 SGHRS, CDR2 YFSETQ. The CDR3 here is CASSSQGGPTEAFF. Here the CDR3 DNA reads TGCGCCAGCAGCAGCCAGGGGGGGCCCACTGAAGCTTTCTTT.

This chain joins TRBV5-4 and TRBJ2-5; D may be TRBD1 (6 bases). Per the germline V gene, CDR1 is SGHNT and CDR2 is YYREEE (reference sequence). V lost 0 bases to trimming and J lost 5 bases, with 14 bases between them. The CDR3 is 15 amino acids. The CDR3 spells CASSLGGPGYETQYF. The CDR3 DNA follows: TGTGCCAGCAGCTTGGGGGGGCCAGGGTATGAGACCCAGTACTTC.

The rearrangement links TRBV27 to TRBJ2-1; D is undetermined. V lost 3 bases and J 0 bases, leaving 9 bases between the germline ends. This CDR3 has 15 residues. Germline V lookup: CDR1 MNHEY, CDR2 SMNVEV (reference sequence). CDR3 nucleotides: TGTGCCAGCAGTTTTGACCACCGCTCCTACAATGAGCAGTTCTTC. Encoded protein: CASSFDHRSYNEQFF.

This chain connects TRBV4-1 to TRBJ1-2; D gene unclear. This CDR3 comprises 16 residues. V was trimmed by 1 base and J by 4 bases, leaving 16 bases between them. Germline V CDR1 and CDR2: MGHRA, YSYEKL. CDR3 loop: CASSQAFVGETYGYTF. CDR3 DNA: TGCGCCAGCAGCCAAGCCTTTGTGGGAGAGACCTATGGCTACACCTTC.

V gene TRBV5-6 combines with J gene TRBJ2-5; no clear D. The CDR3 has 14 amino acids. Deletions cut 0 bases from V and 3 bases from J, with 9 bases between. CDR1 is SGHDT and CDR2 is YYEEEE in the germline V gene. CDR3 amino acids: CASSLATLEETQYF. The DNA of the CDR3 is TGTGCCAGCAGCTTGGCCACCCTTGAAGAGACCCAGTACTTC.

The V gene is TRBV2, the J gene TRBJ2-3, with D possibly being TRBD2 (6 bases). Germline values: CDR1 SNHLY, CDR2 FYNNEI. The CDR3 covers 15 residues. Trimming left V 4 bases short and J 3 bases short, with 14 bases between. The CDR3 loop reads CASSAGGRRTDTQYF. The CDR3 coding sequence is TGTGCCAGCAGTGCTGGGGGGAGGAGGACAGATACGCAGTATTTT.

The chain recombines TRBV5-1 with TRBJ1-3; D gene unclear. Germline lookup yields CDR1 SGHRS and CDR2 YFSETQ. V was shortened by 4 bases and J by 0 bases, with 8 bases between the two germline ends. This CDR3 is built from 14 residues. CDR3 nucleotides: TGCGCCAGCAGCCCCGGACTCTCTGGAAACACCATATATTTT. The encoded protein is CASSPGLSGNTIYF.

As for this clone: The missing conserved phenylalanine or tryptophan at the end of this CDR3 makes a read error likely. The chain recombines TRBV19 with TRBJ1-6, with a possible D match to TRBD1 (6 bases). The CDR3 runs 18 residues. V gave up 6 bases and J gave up 0 bases, with 18 bases separating them. In germline, CDR1 is LNHDA, CDR2 SQIVND (reference sequence). The DNA of the CDR3 is TGTGCCAGTAGCTCCCGGGGGGCTGCTTTCTCCTATAATTCACCCCTCCACCTT. This translates into CASSSRGAAFSYNSPLHL.

V usage is TRBV9 and J usage is TRBJ1-1; D ambiguous. V was cut by 0 bases and J by 0 bases, with 9 bases left in between. The CDR3 length is 15 residues. Germline V gene data show CDR1 as SGDLS and CDR2 as YYNGEE. The CDR3 DNA reads as TGTGCCAGCAGCGTAGGGGCAGCCATGAACACTGAAGCTTTCTTT. This translates into CASSVGAAMNTEAFF. The variable domain in full, with the rest retrieved from reference TRBV9 and TRBJ1-1, is DSGVTQTPKHLITATGQRVTLRCSPRSGDLSVYWYQQSLDQGLQFLIQYYNGEERAKGNILERFSAQQFPDLHSELNLSSLELGDSALYFCASSVGAAMNTEAFFGQGTRLTVV.

The rearrangement uses TRBV2 and TRBJ1-5, with TRBD1 matching 7 bases. The CDR3 sequence is 15 residues long. Germline V lookup: CDR1 SNHLY, CDR2 FYNNEI. Trimming took 4 bases from V and 1 from J; bases not matched to a gene: 4. The CDR3 coding sequence is TGTGCCAGCAGTGTCCAGGGACAGAGCAATCAGCCCCAGCATTTT. Translated, it gives CASSVQGQSNQPQHF.

The rearrangement uses TRBV5-1 and TRBJ2-7; possibly TRBD2 for D (5 bases). CDR3 length: 14 amino acids. V lost 4 bases and J lost 5, with 16 bases in between. Germline loops: CDR1 SGHRS, CDR2 YFSETQ. As DNA, the CDR3 is TGCGCCAGCAGCGCGGACTCCCGCGCCAACGAGCAGTACTTC. As protein: CASSADSRANEQYF. The full variable domain, completed using reference TRBV5-1 and TRBJ2-7, is KAGVTQTPRYLIKTRGQQVTLSCSPISGHRSVSWYQQTPGQGLQFLFEYFSETQRNKGNFPGRFSGRQFSNSRSEMNVSTLELGDSALYLCASSADSRANEQYFGPGTRLTVT.